The T cell receptor (beta chain) described here comes from a study of identical twins. This clonotype was found many times. Its antigen remains unidentified. The V gene's germline CDR1 is SGHTA and CDR2 FQGNSA. The V and J ends lost 7 bases and 2 bases respectively, with 22 bases between them. This CDR3 is built from 17 residues. Study outcomes and limitations: Analyses of zero insertions could be partly confounded by invariant MAIT and iNKT cells.

TCRdb called the 5' RACE reads again in MiXCR, with one record for every CDR3 protein. The sample lists 450,000 or so distinct CDR3 sequences; about 14% were seen once. This same sample was also part of a study on yellow fever vaccine responses in identical twins.

The clonotype originates from a woman under 30 in good health. This sequence joins TRBV7-2 and TRBJ2-3, with D perhaps TRBD1 (6 bases). What was sequenced was CD4+ T cells sorted from blood. CDR3 DNA: TGTGCCAGCACCTCTATCCTTTTGGGGGCGGACACAGATACGCAGTATTTT. Its protein is CASTSILLGADTDTQYF.